The clone carrying this T cell receptor beta chain has a handful of counts. The target antigen is unknown. This record belongs to a study of CD8+ T cells in alopecia areata. At the level of the study: In an open-label trial, patients got 5 to 10 mg tofacitinib twice daily. Scoring of treated patients' severity used the percentage of affected scalp area.

The V and J ends lost 0 bases and 4 bases respectively, with 18 bases between them. CDR1 GTSNPN and CDR2 SVGIG come from the germline V gene (reference sequence). The CDR3 runs 17 residues. The sequencing template was cDNA reverse transcribed from extracted RNA. Sequencing used immunoSEQ multiplex PCR; TCRdb keeps in-frame clones, though not all of them. The data show 250,000 to 300,000 clones, more than 45% seen once. General observations from the study: In lesional scalp, particularly from alopecia totalis/universalis, clonality was higher than in normal scalp.

Documented treatment: oral pan-JAK inhibitor, 5-10 mg twice daily. The rearrangement uses TRBV30 and TRBJ2-2; maybe TRBD2 (5 bases). The source is a human donor with alopecia areata. Sequenced material: CD4+ T cells sorted from blood, taken at week 24, from a patient treated with tofacitinib. In DNA form, the CDR3 reads TGTGCCTGGAGTGTACGAGGGCGGTTCCCCGTCACCGGGGAGCTGTTTTTT. Protein: CAWSVRGRFPVTGELFF.